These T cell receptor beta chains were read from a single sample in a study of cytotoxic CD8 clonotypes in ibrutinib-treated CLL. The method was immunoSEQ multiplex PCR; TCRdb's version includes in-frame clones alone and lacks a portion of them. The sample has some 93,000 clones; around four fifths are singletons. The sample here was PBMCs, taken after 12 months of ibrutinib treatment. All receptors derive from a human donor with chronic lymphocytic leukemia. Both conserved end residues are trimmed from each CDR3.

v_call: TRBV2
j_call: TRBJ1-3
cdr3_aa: ASGAAGNTIY

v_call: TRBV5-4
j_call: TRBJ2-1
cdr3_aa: ASRSGLTNNEQF

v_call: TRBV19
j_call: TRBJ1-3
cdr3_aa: ASSRGDSGNTIY

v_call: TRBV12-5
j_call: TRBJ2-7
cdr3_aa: ASASTWGGEQY

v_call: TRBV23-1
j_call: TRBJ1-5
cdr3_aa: ASSPIEVGGQPQH

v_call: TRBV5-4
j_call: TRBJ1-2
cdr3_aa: ASSLGQSNYGYT

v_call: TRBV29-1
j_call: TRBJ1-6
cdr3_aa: SVARDSNSPLH

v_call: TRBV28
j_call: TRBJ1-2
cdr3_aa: ATLIRGRGNYGYT

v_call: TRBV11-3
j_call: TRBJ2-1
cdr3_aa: ASSFGLTYNEQF

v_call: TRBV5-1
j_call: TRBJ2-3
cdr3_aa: ASSPLAGDTDTQY

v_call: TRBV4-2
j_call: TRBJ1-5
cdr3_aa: ASSQDAGMDNQPQH

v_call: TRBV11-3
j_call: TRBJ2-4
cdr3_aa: ASRNREAKNIQY

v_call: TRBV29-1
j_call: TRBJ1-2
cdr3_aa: SVERGGYT

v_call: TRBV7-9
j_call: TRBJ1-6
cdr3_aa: ASSRDAFNSPLH

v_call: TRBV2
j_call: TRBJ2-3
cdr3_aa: ASSLVPRTDTQY

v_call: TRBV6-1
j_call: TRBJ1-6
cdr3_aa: ASSLPMTGSPLH

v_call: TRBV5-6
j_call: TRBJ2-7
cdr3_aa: ASSLGPGKGYEQY

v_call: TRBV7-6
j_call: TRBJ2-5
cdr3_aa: ASSIGETQY

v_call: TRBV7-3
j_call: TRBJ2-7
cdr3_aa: ASGKDGVEQY

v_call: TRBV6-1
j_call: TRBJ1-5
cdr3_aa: ASSGTNVRDQPQH

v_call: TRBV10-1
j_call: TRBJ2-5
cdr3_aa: ASSGSTSGGERETQY

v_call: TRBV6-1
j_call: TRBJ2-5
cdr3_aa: ATRPGHMGETQY

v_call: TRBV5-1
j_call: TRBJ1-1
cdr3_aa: ASSFTNTEAF

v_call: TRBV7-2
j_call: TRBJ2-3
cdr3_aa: ASSPGGKPQADTQY

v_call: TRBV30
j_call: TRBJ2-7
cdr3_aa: AWSRGIHEQY

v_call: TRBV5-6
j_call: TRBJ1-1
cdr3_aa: ASSSDRGRNTEAF

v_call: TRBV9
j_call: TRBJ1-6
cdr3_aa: ASSVGIGDNSPLH

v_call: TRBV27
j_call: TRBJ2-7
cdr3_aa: ASSSRDRGPSYEQY

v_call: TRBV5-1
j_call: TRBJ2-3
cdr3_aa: ASRATGSTDTQY

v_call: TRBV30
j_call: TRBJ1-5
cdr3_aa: AWSVTGGTYSNQPQH

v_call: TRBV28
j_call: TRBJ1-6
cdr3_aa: ASSYRGLKGPLH

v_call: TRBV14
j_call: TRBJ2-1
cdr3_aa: ASSLLTGTKDNEQF

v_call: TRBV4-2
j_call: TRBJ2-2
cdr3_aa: ASSQKTSSSGELF

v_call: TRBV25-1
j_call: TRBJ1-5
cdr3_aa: ASSGDFGQPQH

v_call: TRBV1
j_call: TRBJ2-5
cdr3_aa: TSSQDGTGGQETQY

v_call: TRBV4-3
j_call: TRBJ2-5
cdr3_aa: ASSQDARLQETQY

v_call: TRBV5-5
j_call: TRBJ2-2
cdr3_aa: ASRRQGGGTGELF

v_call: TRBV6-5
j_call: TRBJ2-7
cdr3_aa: ASGLAGTYEQY

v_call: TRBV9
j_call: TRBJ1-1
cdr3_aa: ASSVGKIPSDTEAF

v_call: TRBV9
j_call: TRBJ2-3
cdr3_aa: ASSVVWAGGGTDTQY

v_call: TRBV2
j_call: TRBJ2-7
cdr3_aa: ARSAPGGSYEQY

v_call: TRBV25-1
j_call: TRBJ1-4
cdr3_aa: ASSEGVSVNEKLF

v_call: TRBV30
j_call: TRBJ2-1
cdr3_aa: AWIGIAYNEQF

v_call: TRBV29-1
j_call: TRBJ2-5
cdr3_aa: SVVWAETQY

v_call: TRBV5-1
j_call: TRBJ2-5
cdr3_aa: ASSPGTSGGEETQY

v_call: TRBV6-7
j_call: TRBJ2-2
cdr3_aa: ASSYSQDENTSFGDTGELF

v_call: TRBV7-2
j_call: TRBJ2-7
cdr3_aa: ASSSLGLAYEQY

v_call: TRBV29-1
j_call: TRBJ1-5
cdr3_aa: SGRQGPNQPQH

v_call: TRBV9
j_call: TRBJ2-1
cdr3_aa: ASSVVRQGVWHEQF

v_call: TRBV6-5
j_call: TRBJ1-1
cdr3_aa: ASSYGTNTEAF

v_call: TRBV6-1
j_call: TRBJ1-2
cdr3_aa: ASSERNRLNGYT

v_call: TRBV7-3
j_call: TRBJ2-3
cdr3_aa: ASSLGQADTQY

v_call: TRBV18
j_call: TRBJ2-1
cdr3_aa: ASSPLSEYNEQF

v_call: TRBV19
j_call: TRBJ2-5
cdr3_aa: ASSIWGETQY

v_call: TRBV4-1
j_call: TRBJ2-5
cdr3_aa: ASSQDPGGGKGETQY

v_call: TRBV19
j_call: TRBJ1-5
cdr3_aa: ASSMMPLNQPQH

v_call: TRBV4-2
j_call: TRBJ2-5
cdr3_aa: ASSQTDRGEETQY